These 29 T cell receptor beta chains originate from one sample sequenced in a study of blood T cell repertoires in COVID-19. The method was immunoSEQ multiplex PCR; TCRdb's version includes in-frame clones alone and lacks a portion of them. The profile shows about 300,000 clones, about nine tenths of them singletons. Sequenced: PBMCs or T cells enriched from blood (not recorded which). The receptors were gathered from a woman between 45 and 65 years old who had been exposed to COVID-19.

The J gene is TRBJ1-5, the V gene TRBV28; D not certain. CDR3 size: 14 residues. CDR1 is MDHEN, CDR2 SYDVKM, per germline. Trimming cost V 6 bases and J 2 bases, with 11 bases left between them. The CDR3 here is CASSSNLGNQPQHF. The CDR3 region has the DNA TGTGCCAGCAGCTCCAATTTAGGCAATCAGCCCCAGCATTTT. The full variable domain, rest sourced from reference TRBV28 and TRBJ1-5, is DVKVTQSSRYLVKRTGEKVFLECVQDMDHENMFWYRQDPGLGLRLIYFSYDVKMKEKGDIPEGYSVSREKKERFSLILESASTNQTSMYLCASSSNLGNQPQHFGDGTRLSIL.

The rearrangement links TRBV28 to TRBJ1-2; 8 nucleotides agree with TRBD1. Germline trimming cut 5 bases from V and 2 bases from J; bases unmatched to any gene: 4. In germline, CDR1 is MDHEN, CDR2 SYDVKM. The CDR3 covers 14 residues. CDR3 loop: CASSTRTGNYGYTF. In DNA, the CDR3 is TGTGCCAGCAGTACCCGGACAGGGAACTATGGCTACACCTTC.

This clone was picked up one time. The chain carries TRBV10-3 and TRBJ1-3; D is uncertain. Germline-derived CDR1 and CDR2 are ENHRY and SYGVKD. The CDR3 is 15 amino acids. V lost 2 bases and J 0 bases, leaving 8 bases between the germline ends. This CDR3 reads CAISEGPSSGNTIYF. The DNA for the CDR3 is TGTGCCATCAGTGAGGGCCCTAGCTCTGGAAACACCATATATTTT.

The CDR3 sequence: CASSLMATGPHNSPLHF. For the CDR3, the DNA is TGTGCCAGCAGCTTGATGGCGACAGGACCCCATAATTCACCCCTCCACTTT. V and J are TRBV5-6 and TRBJ1-6; a possible D gene is TRBD1 (6 bases). This CDR3 region has 17 residues. CDR1 SGHDT and CDR2 YYEEEE come from the germline V gene. The ends were cut back, 1 base at V and 5 bases at J, with 16 bases in the middle.

This clone was recorded only once. The chain has TRBV21-1 and TRBJ2-5; the D call TRBD1 from the table was never checked on the DNA. TRBV21-1 is classified as a pseudogene. This CDR3 has 22 amino acids. For the CDR3, the DNA is TGTGCCAGCAGCTTTCGGGTCCCGGCAACCAGCGAGTCATCGACAGCATCAGAGACCCAGTACTTC. Amino acid sequence: CASSFRVPATSESSTASETQYF.

The chain carries TRBV5-1 and TRBJ1-6, with TRBD1 identical over 8 bases. CDR1 SGHRS and CDR2 YFSETQ come from the germline V gene. V shed 0 bases, J shed 7 bases, and the junction held 3 bases outside the gene matches. This CDR3 has 15 amino acids. The CDR3 spells CASSLGTGKNSPLHF. CDR3 nucleotides: TGCGCCAGCAGCTTGGGGACAGGGAAAAATTCACCCCTCCACTTT. The whole variable domain, remainder taken from reference TRBV5-1 and TRBJ1-6, is KAGVTQTPRYLIKTRGQQVTLSCSPISGHRSVSWYQQTPGQGLQFLFEYFSETQRNKGNFPGRFSGRQFSNSRSEMNVSTLELGDSALYLCASSLGTGKNSPLHFGNGTRLTVT.

The V gene is TRBV27, the J gene TRBJ2-2, with 7 nucleotides matching TRBD1. The trim removed 7 bases at V and 1 base at J, leaving 12 bases unmatched. The CDR3 covers 17 residues. The germline CDR1 and CDR2 sequences are MNHEY and SMNVEV (reference sequence). The DNA for the CDR3 is TGTGCCAGCACCCTAGATTCGGGACAGCGGAACACCGGGGAGCTGTTTTTT. Translated: CASTLDSGQRNTGELFF.

This sequence joins TRBV10-3 and TRBJ2-7; D is possibly TRBD1 (5 bases). CDR1 is ENHRY, CDR2 SYGVKD, per germline. This CDR3 has 11 amino acids. The V and J ends lost 8 bases and 5 bases respectively, with 10 bases between them. CDR3 DNA sequence: TGTGCCATCTCAGGGCTGAACGAGCAGTACTTC. Translated: CAISGLNEQYF.

The V gene is TRBV5-1, the J gene TRBJ2-5, with D maybe TRBD2 (6 bases). CDR1 and CDR2 (germline): SGHRS, YFSETQ. V was clipped by 4 bases and J by 5 bases, with 24 bases between them. CDR3 length equals 17 residues. The CDR3 region is CASSTDGLARGFETQYF. The CDR3 DNA follows: TGCGCCAGCAGCACGGACGGGCTAGCGAGGGGATTTGAGACCCAGTACTTC.

V and J are TRBV27 and TRBJ1-6; maybe TRBD1 (5 bases). Germline lookup yields CDR1 MNHEY and CDR2 SMNVEV (reference sequence). The V and J ends lost 4 bases and 8 bases respectively, with 12 bases between them. This CDR3 is built from 14 residues. CDR3 sequence reads: CASSSGTADSPLHF. The CDR3 DNA sequence: TGTGCCAGCAGTTCCGGGACTGCAGATTCACCCCTCCACTTT.

The V call is TRBV2, the J call TRBJ1-1; D gene uncertain. V gave up 0 bases and J gave up 1 base, with 12 bases separating them. From germline, CDR1 is SNHLY and CDR2 FYNNEI. The CDR3 loop spans 16 amino acids. The CDR3 loop reads CASSEAGGEKNTEAFF. CDR3 bases: TGTGCCAGCAGTGAAGCAGGTGGAGAGAAGAACACTGAAGCTTTCTTT. The whole variable domain, filled in from reference TRBV2 and TRBJ1-1, reads EPEVTQTPSHQVTQMGQEVILRCVPISNHLYFYWYRQILGQKVEFLVSFYNNEISEKSEIFDDQFSVERPDGSNFTLKIRSTKLEDSAMYFCASSEAGGEKNTEAFFGQGTRLTVV.

The V gene is TRBV18, the J gene TRBJ1-1; no definite D call. This CDR3 is built from 16 residues. Looked up from germline, CDR1 is KGHSH and CDR2 is LQKENI. The ends were cut back, 2 bases at V and 1 base at J, with 14 bases in the middle. CDR3 DNA: TGTGCCAGCTCACCAAAGCTCCGGGAAAGGAACACTGAAGCTTTCTTT. It is translated as CASSPKLRERNTEAFF.

CDR3 in DNA: TGTGCCAGCTCACCACCGGGCAACTCCTACGAGCAGTACTTC. Protein product: CASSPPGNSYEQYF. The chain couples TRBV18 to TRBJ2-7, with D hard to call. The CDR3 is 14 amino acids. CDR1 and CDR2 (germline): KGHSH, LQKENI. Trimming removed 0 bases from V and 0 bases from J, with 6 bases in between.

This chain joins TRBV6-2 or TRBV6-3 and TRBJ1-2, with TRBD1 matching 10 bases. Germline V gives CDR1 MNHEY, CDR2 SVGEGT. J gave up 7 bases and V 6 bases, and 8 bases lay outside the gene matches. This CDR3 spans 14 amino acids. The CDR3 DNA reads as TGTGCCAGCAGCACCCGGGACAGGGGAGGTGGCTACACCTTC. Protein sequence: CASSTRDRGGGYTF.

The chain recombines TRBV30 with TRBJ1-3; D remains unclear. Trimming took 0 bases from V and 4 from J, leaving 4 bases between them. The germline gives CDR1 GTSNPN, CDR2 SVGIG (reference sequence). The CDR3 has 12 amino acids. This CDR3 reads CAWSVLGNTIYF. DNA of the CDR3: TGTGCCTGGAGTGTCCTCGGAAACACCATATATTTT.

The V gene is TRBV4-1, the J gene TRBJ1-2, with 10 bases fitting TRBD1. The CDR3 contains 16 residues. V shed 2 bases and J 4 bases; nucleotides not matched to a gene: 7. The V gene's germline CDR1 is MGHRA and CDR2 YSYEKL. As DNA, the CDR3 is TGCGCCAGCAGCCAACTTGGGGGACAGGGGTCCTATGGCTACACCTTC. Amino acids: CASSQLGGQGSYGYTF.

This clone was observed a single time. The CDR3 is CASNRDRGLFGYTF. In nucleotides, the CDR3 is TGTGCCAGCAACCGGGACAGGGGGCTTTTTGGCTACACCTTC. V usage is TRBV28 and J usage is TRBJ1-2, with TRBD1 matching over 12 bases. V was pared by 7 bases and J by 7 bases, with 7 bases of the junction left unmatched. The CDR3 totals 14 residues. Per germline, CDR1 MDHEN and CDR2 SYDVKM.

CDR3 in amino acids: CASSPPSTGSEQYF. The CDR3 region has the DNA TGTGCCAGCTCACCACCCTCCACAGGAAGCGAGCAGTACTTC. The chain is built from TRBV18 and TRBJ2-7; the D gene is possibly TRBD1 (5 bases). The CDR3 runs 14 residues. Looked up from germline, CDR1 is KGHSH and CDR2 is LQKENI. With 0 bases removed from V and 6 bases from J, the gap between germline ends came to 12 bases. Supplemented by reference TRBV18 and TRBJ2-7, the full variable domain reads NAGVMQNPRHLVRRRGQEARLRCSPMKGHSHVYWYRQLPEEGLKFMVYLQKENIIDESGMPKERFSAEFPKEGPSILRIQQVVRGDSAAYFCASSPPSTGSEQYFGPGTRLTVT.

The genes are TRBV4-2 and TRBJ1-1, with D uncertain. Trimming removed 0 bases at V and 5 bases at J, with 10 bases between. Germline-derived CDR1 and CDR2 are LGHNA and YNFKEQ. The length of the CDR3 is 14 residues. The CDR3 region is CASSQESAGTEAFF. The CDR3 nucleotides read TGTGCCAGCAGCCAAGAGTCGGCCGGGACTGAAGCTTTCTTT.

The chain links TRBV3-1 (or the pseudogene TRBV3-2) to TRBJ1-2; D not certain. Germline CDR1 and CDR2: LGHDT and YNNKEL (reference sequence). This CDR3 comprises 15 residues. V shed 0 bases and J shed 4 bases, with 12 bases lying between them. The CDR3 DNA reads as TGTGCCAGCAGCCAAGATCATGCGATCGGCTATGGCTACACCTTC. Translating gives CASSQDHAIGYGYTF.

V is TRBV18 and J is TRBJ1-1; TRBD1 matches 9 bases. Germline CDR1 is KGHSH and CDR2 is LQKENI. The CDR3 length is 16 residues. Trimming took 5 bases from V and 5 from J; bases not matched to a gene: 12. In nucleotides, the CDR3 is TGTGCCAGCTCAATTCCCGGGACAGGGTTTGGTACTGAAGCTTTCTTT. This codes for CASSIPGTGFGTEAFF.

The DNA for the CDR3 is TGTGCCAGCAGTTCGTCTAGCGATGAGCAGTTCTTC. Its protein product is CASSSSSDEQFF. The chain has TRBV28 and TRBJ2-1; D is possibly TRBD2 (6 bases). Trimming removed 4 bases at V and 8 bases at J, with 9 bases between. The CDR3 has 12 amino acids. Germline lookup yields CDR1 MDHEN and CDR2 SYDVKM.

The chain is built from TRBV19 and TRBJ2-2; 7 nucleotides line up with TRBD2. This CDR3 is 16 amino acids long. CDR1 LNHDA and CDR2 SQIVND come from the germline V gene (reference sequence). After removal of 7 bases from V and 6 bases from J, the junction contained 14 bases not matched to a gene. The CDR3 region is CASTHLGTTHSGELFF. The CDR3 DNA reads as TGTGCCAGTACCCACCTCGGGACTACCCATTCCGGGGAGCTGTTTTTT.

This chain joins TRBV7-2 and TRBJ2-7, with 8 bases aligning to TRBD1. V shed 4 bases and J 1 base; nucleotides not matched to a gene: 18. The germline V gene has CDR1 SGHTA and CDR2 FQGNSA. The CDR3 is 19 amino acids. DNA of the CDR3: TGTGCCAGCAGCTCCTCGGTAGTTGTCGGCAGGGGGCCTTCCTACGAGCAGTACTTC. This gives the protein CASSSSVVVGRGPSYEQYF.

The J gene is TRBJ1-1, the V gene TRBV5-1; D uncertain. The CDR3 runs to 14 residues. Deletions cut 4 bases from V and 6 bases from J, with 16 bases between. Germline-derived CDR1 and CDR2 are SGHRS and YFSETQ. The DNA of the CDR3 is TGCGCCAGCAGCCAGAGCTTGGAGATAGCTGAAGCTTTCTTT. It specifies CASSQSLEIAEAFF.

This sequence joins TRBV28 and TRBJ2-7; 12 bases fit TRBD1. The germline V gene encodes CDR1 MDHEN and CDR2 SYDVKM. The CDR3 loop spans 15 amino acids. The ends lost 10 bases at V and 3 bases at J; junction bases unmatched: 10. The CDR3 region has the DNA TGTGCCACCCGAACCGGGACAGGGGGCGTCTACGAGCAGTACTTC. This translates into CATRTGTGGVYEQYF.

V is TRBV6-5 and J is TRBJ2-7; possible D gene TRBD2, 5 bases. The V and J ends lost 6 bases and 2 bases respectively, with 14 bases between them. In germline, CDR1 is MNHEY, CDR2 SVGAGI. CDR3 length: 14 amino acids. DNA for the CDR3: TGTGCCAGCAGGCGGGCACAGACTCCCTACGAGCAGTACTTC. Protein: CASRRAQTPYEQYF.

The rearrangement joins TRBV12-3 or TRBV12-4 to TRBJ2-1; 9 positions agree with TRBD1. The CDR3 length is 13 residues. V lost 5 bases, J lost 8 bases, and 4 bases stayed unmatched. The CDR3 here is CASSRTGAYEQFF. The CDR3 DNA sequence: TGTGCCAGCAGTCGGACAGGGGCTTATGAGCAGTTCTTC.

This clone showed up just a few times. V is TRBV29-1 and J is TRBJ2-3; TRBD1 is a possible D gene (6 bases). Germline V gene lookup returns CDR1 SQVTM and CDR2 ANQGSEA. V gave up 4 bases and J gave up 4 bases, with 9 bases separating them. The CDR3 runs to 12 residues. CDR3 nucleotides: TGCAGCGTTGTCAGGGGCTCAGATACGCAGTATTTT. This translates into CSVVRGSDTQYF.